Shown below are 22 T cell receptor beta chains from a single sample sequenced in a study of human T cells and chemical hapten exposure. Time point given: pre-sensitization, week 0. Treatment defined: therapeutic diphenylcyclopropenone sensitization with weekly scalp DPC. TCRdb redid the calling of the RACE reads with MiXCR, one entry per CDR3 protein. The data show 240,000 or so distinct CDR3 sequences, over 8% seen once. The sample consisted of whole blood, taken in connection with sensitization to the hapten diphenylcyclopropenone (DPC). Receptor source: a middle-aged woman with alopecia areata. Some clones in this sample may be carry-over from other donors' samples.

The V call is TRBV6-2 or TRBV6-3, the J call TRBJ1-5; the D is unclear. V gave up 2 bases and J gave up 9 bases, with 11 bases separating them. This CDR3 spans 13 amino acids. CDR1 and CDR2 (germline): MNHEY, SVGEGT. The CDR3 loop reads CASSYEGIRPQHF. The DNA of the CDR3 is TGTGCCAGCAGTTACGAAGGTATCCGGCCCCAGCATTTT.

The V and J genes are TRBV28 and TRBJ2-1; D unclear. Germline-derived CDR1 and CDR2 are MDHEN and SYDVKM. Trimming left V 5 bases short and J 5 bases short, with 13 bases between. CDR3 length: 14 amino acids. Written as DNA, the CDR3 is TGTGCCAGCAGTATCCACAGTGGGGACAATGAGCAGTTCTTC. Translated: CASSIHSGDNEQFF.

The rearrangement uses TRBV7-2 and TRBJ2-5; D call uncertain. CDR1 is SGHTA, CDR2 FQGNSA, per germline. Deletions cut 6 bases from V and 4 bases from J, with 9 bases between. CDR3 length: 12 amino acids. In nucleotides, the CDR3 is TGTGCCAGCAGAACCCCAGGAGAGACCCAGTACTTC. This gives the protein CASRTPGETQYF.

This clonotype was found a few times. The chain employs TRBV7-9 and TRBJ2-1, with a tentative D call TRBD1 (5 bases). Trimming stripped 0 bases from V and 6 bases from J, with 6 bases between. Germline V lookup: CDR1 SEHNR, CDR2 FQNEAQ (reference sequence). This CDR3 spans 13 amino acids. DNA for the CDR3: TGTGCCAGCAGCTTAGCGCAGGGCAATGAGCAGTTCTTC. This encodes CASSLAQGNEQFF.

This clonotype was observed a handful of times. The gene calls are TRBV12-3 or TRBV12-4 and TRBJ1-2; D gene unclear. The V end lost 3 bases, the J end lost 5 bases, and 10 bases lay between the germline ends. The CDR3 sequence is 13 residues long. CDR3 region: CASSFTAAYGYTF. DNA of the CDR3: TGTGCCAGCAGTTTCACCGCAGCGTATGGCTACACCTTC.

In its sample, this clonotype was seen a few times. The chain is built from TRBV29-1 and TRBJ2-3, with 8 bases lining up with TRBD2. The J segment lost 3 bases and the V segment lost 6 bases, leaving 8 bases of the junction unmatched. This CDR3 is built from 14 residues. From germline, CDR1 is SQVTM and CDR2 ANQGSEA. The DNA for the CDR3 is TGCAGCGTAGAACCGGGACTAGGAACAGATACGCAGTATTTT. It specifies CSVEPGLGTDTQYF.

The table lists this clonotype with many counts. CDR3 sequence: CASSLLPTRVSTYEQYF. The DNA of the CDR3 is TGTGCCAGCAGCTTATTGCCGACGCGGGTCAGTACCTACGAGCAGTACTTC. The chain joins TRBV7-9 to TRBJ2-7; D perhaps matches TRBD2 (5 bases). CDR1 is SEHNR, CDR2 FQNEAQ, per germline (reference sequence). V dropped 2 bases and J dropped 2 bases, with 19 bases sitting between them. This CDR3 is built from 17 residues.

V and J are TRBV7-2 and TRBJ2-1; TRBD2 matches at 8 bases. The ends lost 5 bases at V and 0 bases at J; junction bases unmatched: 3. The germline V gene has CDR1 SGHTA and CDR2 FQGNSA. This CDR3 contains 15 residues. The chain's CDR3 is CASSKGTSSYNEQFF. In nucleotides, the CDR3 is TGTGCCAGCAGCAAAGGGACTAGCTCCTACAATGAGCAGTTCTTC. Complete variable domain (other parts from reference TRBV7-2 and TRBJ2-1): GAGVSQSPSNKVTEKGKDVELRCDPISGHTALYWYRQSLGQGLEFLIYFQGNSAPDKSGLPSDRFSAERTGGSVSTLTIQRTQQEDSAVYLCASSKGTSSYNEQFFGPGTRLTVL.

This clonotype was observed a handful of times. This chain uses TRBV11-2 with TRBJ2-3; either TRBD1 or TRBD2 may supply D (5 bases each). Germline V gives CDR1 SGHAT, CDR2 FQNNGV. This CDR3 region has 15 residues. V was pared by 5 bases and J by 2 bases, with 14 bases between. The CDR3 DNA reads as TGTGCCAGCAGCATGGGACCTACTTCCACAGATACGCAGTATTTT. Protein product: CASSMGPTSTDTQYF. Drawing the rest from reference TRBV11-2 and TRBJ2-3, the complete variable domain is EAGVAQSPRYKIIEKRQSVAFWCNPISGHATLYWYQQILGQGPKLLIQFQNNGVVDDSQLPKDRFSAERLKGVDSTLKIQPAKLEDSAVYLCASSMGPTSTDTQYFGPGTRLTVL.

The chain combines TRBV5-4 with TRBJ1-6, with D perhaps TRBD1 (6 bases). The V end was cut by 4 bases, the J end by 5 bases, with 16 bases between. In germline, CDR1 is SGHNT, CDR2 YYREEE (reference sequence). The CDR3 is 16 amino acids. CDR3 nucleotides: TGTGCCAGCAGCGGGGGAGTGGGACACAATAATTCACCCCTCCACTTT. Translated: CASSGGVGHNNSPLHF.

The sample holds a few counts of this clonotype. J is TRBJ2-3 and V is TRBV20-1; no definite D call. This CDR3 comprises 15 residues. Trimming took off 6 bases at V and 2 bases at J, with 18 bases between the two ends. Per germline, CDR1 DFQATT and CDR2 SNEGSKA (reference sequence). The CDR3 region is CSAVRSAQHTDTQYF. CDR3 nucleotides: TGCAGTGCGGTCCGTTCGGCTCAACACACAGATACGCAGTATTTT.

This clonotype was found many times. V gene TRBV4-2 combines with J gene TRBJ2-5; a possible D gene is TRBD2 (5 bases). Per the germline V gene, CDR1 is LGHNA and CDR2 is YNFKEQ. The CDR3 extends over 15 amino acids. V gave up 1 base and J gave up 0 bases, with 9 bases separating them. Here the CDR3 DNA reads TGTGCCAGCAGCCAAGTTGGGGAGTACCAAGAGACCCAGTACTTC. It is translated as CASSQVGEYQETQYF.

The rearrangement joins TRBV28 to TRBJ2-7; 11 bases are a match to TRBD2. This CDR3 contains 15 residues. The junction had 3 bases not matched to a gene; V was cut back by 2 bases and J by 3 bases. The germline CDR1 and CDR2 sequences are MDHEN and SYDVKM. CDR3 loop: CASSLGGLAVYEQYF. CDR3 sequence (DNA): TGTGCCAGCAGTTTAGGGGGACTAGCGGTCTACGAGCAGTACTTC.

This chain joins TRBV7-2 and TRBJ2-2; D may be TRBD2 (5 bases). The germline CDR1 and CDR2 sequences are SGHTA and FQGNSA. V lost 6 bases and J lost 1, with 15 bases in between. This CDR3 spans 16 amino acids. CDR3 coding DNA: TGTGCCAGCAGTCCACCTCCTAGCCTGAACACCGGGGAGCTGTTTTTT. Protein: CASSPPPSLNTGELFF.

J is TRBJ2-7 and V is TRBV6-2 or TRBV6-3; unclear D gene. The CDR3 contains 13 residues. Germline values: CDR1 MNHEY, CDR2 SVGEGT. Trimming cost V 2 bases and J 4 bases, with 9 bases left between them. The DNA of the CDR3 is TGTGCCAGCAGTTACACCAGATTTTACGAGCAGTACTTC. Residues: CASSYTRFYEQYF.

In its sample, this clonotype was seen a few times. The chain has TRBV4-2 and TRBJ2-1, with D perhaps matching TRBD2 (7 bases). Germline CDR1 reads LGHNA; CDR2 reads YNFKEQ. V was cut by 3 bases and J by 7 bases, with 13 bases left in between. The CDR3 contains 14 residues. The CDR3 loop reads CASSHAGARNEQFF. CDR3 sequence (DNA): TGTGCCAGCAGCCATGCGGGGGCTAGGAATGAGCAGTTCTTC.

To note about this clonotype: It may be a read error: a sequence one base away is much more abundant. This chain connects TRBV7-9 to TRBJ2-1; 8 nucleotides align to TRBD1. In germline, CDR1 is SEHNR, CDR2 FQNEAQ (reference sequence). This CDR3 comprises 13 residues. In DNA, the CDR3 is TGTGCCGGCAGCGTGGACAGGGTGTACGAGCAGTTCTTC. Its protein is CAGSVDRVYEQFF.

This clonotype was seen repeatedly, ten times or more. This chain links TRBV28 with TRBJ2-2; D assignment may be TRBD1 or TRBD2 (5 bases each). Germline CDR1 reads MDHEN; CDR2 reads SYDVKM. The CDR3 totals 15 residues. The germline V and J ends were trimmed by 3 bases and 4 bases, with 12 bases remaining between them. The CDR3 here is CASSLTGTATGELFF. The CDR3 bases are TGTGCCAGCAGTTTGACCGGGACGGCCACCGGGGAGCTGTTTTTT.

This clonotype has only a few counts. The chain combines TRBV9 with TRBJ1-6; 11 bases align to TRBD1. With V trimmed by 8 bases and J by 14 bases, 6 bases remained unmatched. This CDR3 contains 12 residues. From germline, CDR1 is SGDLS and CDR2 YYNGEE. DNA of the CDR3: TGTGCCAGTACCGGACAGGGGGCAACCCTCCACTTT. It codes for CASTGQGATLHF.

The sample holds many counts of this clonotype. V is TRBV12-3 or TRBV12-4 and J is TRBJ2-3, with D perhaps TRBD2 (5 bases). The CDR3 consists of 16 residues. The V gene lost 2 bases and the J gene lost 1 base, with 13 bases spanning the gap. This chain's CDR3 is CASSLRLLAGTDTQYF. The CDR3, as DNA: TGTGCCAGCAGTTTAAGGTTGCTAGCTGGCACAGATACGCAGTATTTT.

This clonotype turned up a few times. The V call is TRBV5-5, the J call TRBJ1-6, with D uncertain. V shed 0 bases and J shed 1 base, with 14 bases lying between them. Germline CDR1 SGHKS, CDR2 YYEKEE (reference sequence). The CDR3 has 18 amino acids. The CDR3 nucleotides are TGTGCCAGCAGCTTGGTTGGGGATCACGGGTCCTATAATTCACCCCTCCACTTT. Translated: CASSLVGDHGSYNSPLHF. The full variable domain, with the rest looked up from reference TRBV5-5 and TRBJ1-6, is DAGVTQSPTHLIKTRGQQVTLRCSPISGHKSVSWYQQVLGQGPQFIFQYYEKEERGRGNFPDRFSARQFPNYSSELNVNALLLGDSALYLCASSLVGDHGSYNSPLHFGNGTRLTVT.

The rearrangement joins TRBV4-3 to TRBJ1-2; D not resolved. The CDR3 is 14 residues long. V was clipped by 1 base and J by 3 bases, with 9 bases between them. Germline V lookup: CDR1 LGHNA, CDR2 YSLEER. The CDR3 sequence: CASSQGVRDYGYTF. The CDR3 nucleotides read TGCGCCAGCAGCCAAGGCGTAAGGGACTATGGCTACACCTTC.